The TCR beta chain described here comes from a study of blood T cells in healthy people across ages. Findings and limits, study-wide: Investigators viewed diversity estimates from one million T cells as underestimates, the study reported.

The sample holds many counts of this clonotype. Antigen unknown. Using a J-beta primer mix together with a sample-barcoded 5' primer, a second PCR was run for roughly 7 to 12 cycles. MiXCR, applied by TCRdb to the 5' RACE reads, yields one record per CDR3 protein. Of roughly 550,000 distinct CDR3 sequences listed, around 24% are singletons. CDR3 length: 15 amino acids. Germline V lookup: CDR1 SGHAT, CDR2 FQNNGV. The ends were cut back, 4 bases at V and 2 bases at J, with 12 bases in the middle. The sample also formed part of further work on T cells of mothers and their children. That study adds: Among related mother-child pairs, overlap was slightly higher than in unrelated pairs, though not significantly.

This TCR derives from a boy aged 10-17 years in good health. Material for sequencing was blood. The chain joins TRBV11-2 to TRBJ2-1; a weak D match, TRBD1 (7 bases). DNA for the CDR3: TGTGCCAGCAGCTCCGGCGGGACAGCCTACAATGAGCAGTTCTTC. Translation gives CASSSGGTAYNEQFF.